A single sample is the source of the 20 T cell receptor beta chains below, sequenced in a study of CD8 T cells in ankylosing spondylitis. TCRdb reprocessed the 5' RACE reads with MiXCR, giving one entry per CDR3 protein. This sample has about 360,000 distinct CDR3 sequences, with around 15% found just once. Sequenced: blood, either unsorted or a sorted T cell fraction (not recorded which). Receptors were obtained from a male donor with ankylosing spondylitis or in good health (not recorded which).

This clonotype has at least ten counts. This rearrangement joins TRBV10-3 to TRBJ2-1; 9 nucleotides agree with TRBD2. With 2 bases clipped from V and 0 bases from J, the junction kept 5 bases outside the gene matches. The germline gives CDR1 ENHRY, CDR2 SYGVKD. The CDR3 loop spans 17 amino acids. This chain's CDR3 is CAISENSGGGSYNEQFF. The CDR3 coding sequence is TGTGCCATCAGTGAGAATAGCGGGGGCGGCTCCTACAATGAGCAGTTCTTC.

CDR3 residues: CASTPPTGIYEQYF. In DNA, the CDR3 is TGCGCCAGCACACCCCCGACAGGAATCTACGAGCAGTACTTC. The V call is TRBV5-1, the J call TRBJ2-7; perhaps TRBD1 as D (6 bases). Germline assignment: CDR1 SGHRS and CDR2 YFSETQ. The CDR3 is made up of 14 amino acids. Trimming removed 6 bases from V and 3 bases from J, with 16 bases in between.

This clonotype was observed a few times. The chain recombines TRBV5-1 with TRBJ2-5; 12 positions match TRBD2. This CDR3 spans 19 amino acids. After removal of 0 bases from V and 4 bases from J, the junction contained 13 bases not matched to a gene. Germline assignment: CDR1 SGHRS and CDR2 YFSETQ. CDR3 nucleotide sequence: TGCGCCAGCAGCTTGGCCTTGTCCGCGACTAGCGGGAGAGGAGAGACCCAGTACTTC. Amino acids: CASSLALSATSGRGETQYF.

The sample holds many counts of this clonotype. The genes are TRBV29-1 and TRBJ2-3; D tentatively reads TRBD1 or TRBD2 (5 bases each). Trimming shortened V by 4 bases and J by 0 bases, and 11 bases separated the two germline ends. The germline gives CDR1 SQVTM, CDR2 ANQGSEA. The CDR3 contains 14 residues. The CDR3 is CSVAGRASTDTQYF. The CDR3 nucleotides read TGCAGCGTTGCGGGGCGGGCTAGCACAGATACGCAGTATTTT.

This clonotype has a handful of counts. The CDR3 sequence is CASSTLTNSGAEQYF. The CDR3 DNA sequence: TGTGCCAGCAGCACACTGACGAATTCCGGGGCCGAGCAGTACTTC. The chain has TRBV5-5 and TRBJ2-7; D is perhaps TRBD1 or TRBD2 (5 bases each). V was shortened by 4 bases and J by 6 bases, with 20 bases between the two germline ends. CDR1 is SGHKS and CDR2 is YYEKEE in the germline V gene (reference sequence). The CDR3 length is 15 residues.

CDR3 region: CAISVGPTNYGYTF. CDR3 coding DNA: TGTGCCATCAGTGTAGGTCCTACTAACTATGGCTACACCTTC. The V and J genes are TRBV10-3 and TRBJ1-2; the D is unclear. Trimming removed 4 bases at V and 0 bases at J, with 9 bases between. There are 14 residues in the CDR3. Germline CDR1 reads ENHRY; CDR2 reads SYGVKD.

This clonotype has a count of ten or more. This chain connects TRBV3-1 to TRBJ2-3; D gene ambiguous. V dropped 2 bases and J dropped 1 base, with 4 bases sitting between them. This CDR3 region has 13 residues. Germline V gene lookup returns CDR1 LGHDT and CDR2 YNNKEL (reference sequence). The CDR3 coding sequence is TGTGCCAGCAGCCAAAGGGGCACAGATACGCAGTATTTT. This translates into CASSQRGTDTQYF.

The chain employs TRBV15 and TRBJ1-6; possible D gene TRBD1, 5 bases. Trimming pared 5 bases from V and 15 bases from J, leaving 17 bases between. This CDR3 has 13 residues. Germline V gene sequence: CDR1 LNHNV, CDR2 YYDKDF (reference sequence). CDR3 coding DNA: TGTGCCACCAGCCTAGGGGACCAAAGGGGCCTCCACTTT. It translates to CATSLGDQRGLHF.

DNA of the CDR3: TGTGCCAGCAGCCGCGGACTAGCGGGGGGTGAGCAGTACTTC. This translates into CASSRGLAGGEQYF. V gene TRBV3-1 combines with J gene TRBJ2-7; 14 bases agree with TRBD2. V shed 4 bases and J 7 bases; nucleotides not matched to a gene: 3. From germline, CDR1 is LGHDT and CDR2 YNNKEL (reference sequence). CDR3 size: 14 residues.

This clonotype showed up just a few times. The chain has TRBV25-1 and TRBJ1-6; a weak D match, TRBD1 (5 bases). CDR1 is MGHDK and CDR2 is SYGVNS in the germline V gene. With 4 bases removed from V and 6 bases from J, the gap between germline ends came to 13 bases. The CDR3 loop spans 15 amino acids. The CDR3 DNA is TGTGCCAGCAGTGGGGGGGTCAGCCCTAATTCACCCCTCCACTTT. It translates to CASSGGVSPNSPLHF.

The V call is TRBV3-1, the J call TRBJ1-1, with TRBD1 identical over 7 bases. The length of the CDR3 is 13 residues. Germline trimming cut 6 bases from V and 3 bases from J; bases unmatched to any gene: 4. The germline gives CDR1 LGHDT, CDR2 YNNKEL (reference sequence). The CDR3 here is CASRGQWDTEAFF. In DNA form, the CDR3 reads TGTGCCAGCAGGGGACAGTGGGACACTGAAGCTTTCTTT.

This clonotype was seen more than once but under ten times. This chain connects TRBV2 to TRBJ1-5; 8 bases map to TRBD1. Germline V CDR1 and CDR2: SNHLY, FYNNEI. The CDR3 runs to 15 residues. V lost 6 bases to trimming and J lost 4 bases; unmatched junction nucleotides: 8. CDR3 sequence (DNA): TGTGCCAGCAGGAAAGAGCAGGGGGCAAATCAGCCCCAGCATTTT. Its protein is CASRKEQGANQPQHF.

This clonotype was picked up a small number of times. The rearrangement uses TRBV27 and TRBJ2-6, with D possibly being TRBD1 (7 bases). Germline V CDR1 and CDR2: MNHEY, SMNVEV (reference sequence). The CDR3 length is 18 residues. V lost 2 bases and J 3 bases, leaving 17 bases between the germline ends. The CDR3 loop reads CASSLGGGAILGANVLTF. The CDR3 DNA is TGTGCCAGCAGTTTAGGAGGGGGCGCGATACTTGGGGCCAACGTCCTGACTTTC.

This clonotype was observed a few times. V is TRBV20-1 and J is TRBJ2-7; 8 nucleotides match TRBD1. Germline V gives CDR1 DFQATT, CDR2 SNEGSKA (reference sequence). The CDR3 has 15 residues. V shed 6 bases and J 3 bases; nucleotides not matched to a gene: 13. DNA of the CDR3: TGCAGTGCCCCTAGGACAGGGTCCCTCTTCTACGAGCAGTACTTC. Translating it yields CSAPRTGSLFYEQYF.

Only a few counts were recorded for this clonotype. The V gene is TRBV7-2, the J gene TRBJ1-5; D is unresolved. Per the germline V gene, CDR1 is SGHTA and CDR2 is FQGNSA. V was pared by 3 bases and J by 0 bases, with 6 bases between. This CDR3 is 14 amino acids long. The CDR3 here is CASSLDHSNQPQHF. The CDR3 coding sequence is TGTGCCAGCAGCTTGGACCATAGCAATCAGCCCCAGCATTTT.

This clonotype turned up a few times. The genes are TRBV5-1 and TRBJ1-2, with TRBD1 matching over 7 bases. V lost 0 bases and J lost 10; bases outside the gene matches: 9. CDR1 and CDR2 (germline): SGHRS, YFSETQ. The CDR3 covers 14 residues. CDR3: CASSLAGTVFDYTF. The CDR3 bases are TGCGCCAGCAGCTTGGCCGGGACAGTATTCGACTACACCTTC.

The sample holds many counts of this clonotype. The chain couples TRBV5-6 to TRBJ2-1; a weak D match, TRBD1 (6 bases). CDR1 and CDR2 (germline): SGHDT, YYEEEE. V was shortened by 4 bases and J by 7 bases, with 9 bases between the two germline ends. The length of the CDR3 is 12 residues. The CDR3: CASSATGNEQFF. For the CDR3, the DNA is TGTGCCAGCAGCGCAACAGGGAATGAGCAGTTCTTC.

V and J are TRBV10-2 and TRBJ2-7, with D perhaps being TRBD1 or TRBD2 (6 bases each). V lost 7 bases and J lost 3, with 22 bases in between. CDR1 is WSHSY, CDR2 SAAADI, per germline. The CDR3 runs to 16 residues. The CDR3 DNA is TGCGCCAGCACCGGGGGCGGGCCTCGACTTAGCTACGAGCAGTACTTC. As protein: CASTGGGPRLSYEQYF.

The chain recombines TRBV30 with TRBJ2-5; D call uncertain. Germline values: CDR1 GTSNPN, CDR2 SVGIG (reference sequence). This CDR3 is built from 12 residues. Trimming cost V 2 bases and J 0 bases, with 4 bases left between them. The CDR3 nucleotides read TGTGCCTGGAGTACTAACCAAGAGACCCAGTACTTC. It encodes CAWSTNQETQYF.

CDR3 bases: TGTGCCAGCAGCTTATCCGTTGCGCAGGCCACCGGGGAGCTGTTTTTT. Its translation is CASSLSVAQATGELFF. The chain couples TRBV7-6 to TRBJ2-2; no definite D call. Trimming removed 2 bases at V and 4 bases at J, with 14 bases between. Germline V gene data show CDR1 as SGHVS and CDR2 as FNYEAQ. The CDR3 has 16 amino acids.